The T cell receptor beta chain under discussion was sequenced for a study of control samples from healthy donors and cancer patients. Assay used: immunoSEQ multiplex PCR; TCRdb lists only in-frame clones, some missing. Of about 89,000 clones detected, approximately 87% appear once; the ten largest clones hold over 2%. Source material: blood. This clonotype was obtained from a woman aged 40 to 50 in good health.

In DNA, the CDR3 is TGTGCCAGCAGCTTAGCGTCCTGGGAGGGCATTCAGTACTTC. Protein product: CASSLASWEGIQYF. J is TRBJ2-4 and V is TRBV7-8, with 7 bases aligning to TRBD2. CDR1 and CDR2 (germline): SGHVS, FQNEAQ. The CDR3 is 14 residues long. The V gene end was trimmed by 0 bases and the J gene end by 9 bases; junction bases not matched to a gene: 5.